This T cell receptor beta chain comes out of a study of T-cell memory formation after mild COVID-19 (dated by TCRdb to about 2021). Concerning the study at large: Most TCR sequence clusters were specific to one of the two donors. In a couple of donors, T-cell clones that expanded and contracted after mild COVID-19 were tracked by sequencing TCRalpha and TCRbeta repertoires over time. Two young, previously healthy adult volunteers made up the cohort, one male and one female.

Here is what the overall study found, with its caveats: Contracting CD4+ clones turned up mainly in the CM and EM memory subsets, whereas EMRA was where CD8+ clones were enriched. Some responding clones were detected in pre-infection memory, suggesting pre-existing cross-reactive memory T cells joined the SARS-CoV-2 response. Clones contracting from day 15 to 85 had balanced CD4/CD8 phenotypes, while a second wave expanding from day 15 to 37 was biased towards CD4+. The study included only a couple of mild cases, and larger cohorts that include severe cases with pre-infection samples were judged to be necessary. SARS-CoV-2 specificity was not confirmed for the second-wave clones peaking on day 37.

Ficoll-Paque density gradient centrifugation was the method used to isolate PBMCs. With regard to this clonotype: Its recognized antigen is unknown. Nothing much larger sits one base from this clone, and base qualities are not available.

For sequencing, an Illumina NovaSeq 6000 was employed. cDNA libraries for TCRalpha and TCRbeta were prepared by 5'RACE using constant-segment primers, with sample barcodes and unique molecular identifiers added. Trizol reagent was used to extract RNA from every sample. Library amplification was performed in two PCR steps, and a second sample barcode and Illumina TruSeq adapters were introduced in the second step. The libraries were sequenced on an Illumina NovaSeq using 2 x 150 bp paired-end reads. Concerning the study's data processing: With migec v1.2.7, reads were demultiplexed and then collapsed into UMI-guided consensus sequences. With mixcr v2.1.11, UMI consensuses were aligned to TRA and TRB V and J templates and assembled into clonotypes. A clonotype was counted as expanded or contracted only if both edgeR and NoisET called the change significant, with noise models trained on biological replicates. edgeR calls used a false discovery rate-adjusted p below 0.01 and a log2 fold-change threshold of 1. As an exploratory analysis of dynamics, max-normalized trajectories of the 1000 most abundant clonotypes were examined with PCA combined with hierarchical clustering. Separately sequenced CD4+ and CD8+ repertoires were used to assign the CD4 or CD8 phenotype of responding clones. TCRdb reworked the public reads: Q25 trimming with fastp, MiXCR clone assembly, productive beta chains retained. Rows with one shared CDR3 protein collapse into an entry with the most common genes and DNA. TCRdb, not the authors, supplied the V and J calls. The sample table shows 300,000 to 350,000 distinct CDR3 sequences, and approximately 13% are seen once. Jointly, the top ten make up 22% of the sample.

From its cysteine to its phenylalanine, the CDR3 spans 13 amino acids. Left in the record is the CDR3 DNA by itself, 39 bases read in frame from the first base. In the germline V gene, CDR1 corresponds to SQVTM and CDR2 to ANQGSEA. Cut back by 7 bases and 4 bases, the V and J ends lie 14 bases apart. The material sequenced was PBMCs or a T cell subset sorted from them (not recorded which). The sequence derives from a young man who had mild COVID-19 (a few samples of this study predate the infection). The sample titles of this study are shuffled in the database, so cell type and time point are left out; the donor was told from shared clones. Recombination joined TRBV29-1 with TRBJ1-5, with TRBD1 as a weak D call on 6 bases. The CDR3 in this case is CSAGGTKNQPQHF. DNA sequence: TGCAGCGCTGGTGGGACAAAGAATCAGCCCCAGCATTTT.